This paragraph covers one T cell receptor beta chain sequence. As yet, its antigen is unknown. Using immunoSEQ multiplex PCR, the repertoire was profiled, and TCRdb retains in-frame clones only, with some absent. Here the sample spans more than 7,000 clones, more than 70% being singletons. Deletions cut 5 bases from V and 7 bases from J, with 17 bases between. Per the germline V gene, CDR1 is SGHNT and CDR2 is YENEEA. This CDR3 has 14 residues. These data are taken from a study of OX40 agonist ivuxolimab in advanced cancers. For the study at large: As their treatment, patients were administered ivuxolimab, an agonistic anti-OX40 (CD134) antibody. Ivuxolimab was delivered to patients intravenously every 2 weeks at doses spanning 0.01 to 10 mg/kg. Cohort: about 80% men, mean age around 60, aged roughly 23 to 90. The study's findings and limits: Antigen targets of the expanded peripheral T cells went undetermined.

This receptor was taken from an adult with an advanced solid tumor such as melanoma, head and neck, liver or kidney cancer. The sample in question was CD4+ or CD8+ T cells sorted from blood, obtained in a trial of the OX40 agonist ivuxolimab. The chain links TRBV11-3 to TRBJ1-1; D unclear. CDR3 sequence reads: CASSPRVGESEAFF. In nucleotides, the CDR3 is TGTGCCAGCAGCCCGCGGGTCGGCGAGAGTGAAGCTTTCTTT.